This TCR beta chain was recorded in a study of blood T cell repertoires in COVID-19. Sequencing was performed with immunoSEQ multiplex PCR; in TCRdb, only in-frame clones are kept and a portion is missing. This sample has around 200,000 clones; 70% to 90% occur once, and the top ten carry over 2.5%. Germline V gene data show CDR1 as SGHRS and CDR2 as YFSETQ. The CDR3 covers 19 residues. The V gene lost 6 bases and the J gene lost 0 bases, with 22 bases spanning the gap. The rearrangement joins TRBV5-1 to TRBJ2-6; D possibly corresponds to TRBD1 (5 bases). The sequence was obtained from a man aged 55 to 70 with acute or convalescent COVID-19. The specimen sequenced was peripheral blood. In DNA form, the CDR3 reads TGCGCCAGCACATACGATCAGGGTCTGGGTTTCTCTGGGGCCAACGTCCTGACTTTC. Protein product: CASTYDQGLGFSGANVLTF.